This entry lists 30 T cell receptor beta chains sequenced from one sample in a study of cytomegalovirus exposure and HLA in healthy donors. The PCR made use of 60 Vbeta and 13 Jbeta primers. Some clones are missing from TCRdb's copy, which holds only in-frame ones; the method was immunoSEQ multiplex PCR. The sample contains over 100,000 clones, around 64% of which appear only once. Source material: PBMCs. The source is a woman aged 25-40 years in good health and CMV-seronegative.

The rearrangement joins TRBV7-9 to TRBJ1-6, with a possible D match to TRBD1 (5 bases). CDR1 is SEHNR and CDR2 is FQNEAQ in the germline V gene (reference sequence). V shed 4 bases and J shed 8 bases, with 21 bases lying between them. The CDR3 is 17 amino acids. The CDR3: CASSSGYYPRRDSPLHF. CDR3 DNA: TGTGCCAGCAGCTCAGGGTACTACCCGCGTCGAGATTCACCCCTCCACTTT. Together with reference TRBV7-9 and TRBJ1-6, the CDR3 gives the full variable domain: DTGVSQNPRHKITKRGQNVTFRCDPISEHNRLYWYRQTLGQGPEFLTYFQNEAQLEKSRLLSDRFSAERPKGSFSTLEIQRTEQGDSAMYLCASSSGYYPRRDSPLHFGNGTRLTVT.

The chain has TRBV7-9 and TRBJ1-2; a possible D gene is TRBD1 (5 bases). The CDR3 sequence is 15 residues long. The V end lost 5 bases, the J end lost 0 bases, and 13 bases lay between the germline ends. Germline CDR1 is SEHNR and CDR2 is FQNEAQ (reference sequence). The CDR3 nucleotides read TGTGCCAGCAGCCCAATCGGGGGAACTAACTATGGCTACACCTTC. It encodes CASSPIGGTNYGYTF.

The chain has TRBV10-3 and TRBJ1-1, with 7 bases that match TRBD1. Germline V CDR1 and CDR2: ENHRY, SYGVKD. V gave up 6 bases and J gave up 8 bases; unmatched junction bases: 9. This CDR3 is built from 13 residues. CDR3: CAISLRQGEEAFF. CDR3 DNA: TGTGCCATCAGCCTACGACAGGGCGAGGAAGCTTTCTTT.

This clone was counted once. The J gene is TRBJ2-5, the V gene TRBV9; the D is unclear. Germline V gene lookup returns CDR1 SGDLS and CDR2 YYNGEE. The CDR3 is 13 residues long. Trimming stripped 4 bases from V and 5 bases from J, with 12 bases between. In DNA, the CDR3 is TGTGCCAGCAGCTTCGGGTCCCGGGAGACCCAGTACTTC. Translation: CASSFGSRETQYF.

CDR3 bases: TGTGCCTGGAGTGAGGGTTTAGCGACTAGCACAGATACGCAGTATTTT. Its protein is CAWSEGLATSTDTQYF. This chain joins TRBV30 and TRBJ2-3; possibly TRBD2 for D (5 bases). CDR1 is GTSNPN and CDR2 is SVGIG in the germline V gene (reference sequence). CDR3 size: 16 residues. The germline V and J ends were trimmed by 1 base and 0 bases, with 14 bases remaining between them.

This clone has only one observation. The rearrangement joins TRBV5-8 to TRBJ1-2, with TRBD1 identical over 8 bases. Germline trimming cut 6 bases from V and 4 bases from J; bases unmatched to any gene: 8. The CDR3 spans 14 residues. Germline loops: CDR1 SGHTS, CDR2 YDEGEE. The CDR3 loop is CASIERTGTYGYTF. The CDR3 DNA follows: TGTGCCAGCATCGAGAGGACAGGGACCTATGGCTACACCTTC.

This clone has just a few counts. The rearrangement links TRBV5-1 to TRBJ2-1; 8 nucleotides match TRBD2. The CDR3 loop spans 16 amino acids. Per germline, CDR1 SGHRS and CDR2 YFSETQ. Trimming took 0 bases from V and 4 from J; bases not matched to a gene: 6. The CDR3 nucleotides are TGCGCCAGCAGCTTGGGTAGCGGGACCCTTTACAATGAGCAGTTCTTC. Translated: CASSLGSGTLYNEQFF.

The V call is TRBV9, the J call TRBJ1-1; D remains unclear. This CDR3 has 13 amino acids. Germline values: CDR1 SGDLS, CDR2 YYNGEE. Trimming left V 4 bases short and J 1 base short, with 8 bases between. CDR3 nucleotide sequence: TGTGCCAGCAGCCCCCTCCCGAACACTGAAGCTTTCTTT. As protein: CASSPLPNTEAFF. The full variable domain, its missing parts supplied by reference TRBV9 and TRBJ1-1, is DSGVTQTPKHLITATGQRVTLRCSPRSGDLSVYWYQQSLDQGLQFLIQYYNGEERAKGNILERFSAQQFPDLHSELNLSSLELGDSALYFCASSPLPNTEAFFGQGTRLTVV.

The chain combines TRBV9 with TRBJ1-1; no definite D call. CDR1 and CDR2 (germline): SGDLS, YYNGEE. The germline V and J ends were trimmed by 7 bases and 4 bases, with 11 bases remaining between them. This CDR3 has 12 amino acids. CDR3 nucleotides: TGTGCCAGCGGAGGCGCGAGCACTGAAGCTTTCTTT. This codes for CASGGASTEAFF. Complete variable domain (other parts from reference TRBV9 and TRBJ1-1): DSGVTQTPKHLITATGQRVTLRCSPRSGDLSVYWYQQSLDQGLQFLIQYYNGEERAKGNILERFSAQQFPDLHSELNLSSLELGDSALYFCASGGASTEAFFGQGTRLTVV.

The J gene is TRBJ2-2, the V gene TRBV9; 8 bases match TRBD2. This CDR3 comprises 15 residues. The junction had 1 base not matched to a gene; V was cut back by 3 bases and J by 0 bases. Germline V gene data show CDR1 as SGDLS and CDR2 as YYNGEE. This CDR3 reads CASSAGLANTGELFF. The CDR3 nucleotides are TGTGCCAGCAGCGCGGGACTAGCGAACACCGGGGAGCTGTTTTTT.

The chain recombines TRBV7-9 with TRBJ1-1; 8 bases align to TRBD1. Germline CDR1 reads SEHNR; CDR2 reads FQNEAQ (reference sequence). V gave up 11 bases and J gave up 3 bases; unmatched junction bases: 5. The CDR3 consists of 12 residues. CDR3 region: CASGQGYTEAFF. The CDR3 DNA follows: TGTGCCTCTGGACAGGGCTACACTGAAGCTTTCTTT.

This clone was recorded only once. The chain combines TRBV6-5 with TRBJ2-7, with 9 bases lining up with TRBD2. The V and J ends lost 5 bases and 1 base, in that order; junction bases with no gene match: 6. The CDR3 is made up of 15 amino acids. Germline V gene sequence: CDR1 MNHEY, CDR2 SVGAGI. CDR3 sequence reads: CASSPTSGPSYEQYF. The DNA for the CDR3 is TGTGCCAGCAGTCCGACTAGCGGCCCTTCCTACGAGCAGTACTTC.

This clone was counted once. CDR3 protein: CASSLDGATQYF. The DNA for the CDR3 is TGTGCCAGCAGCTTAGATGGGGCGACCCAGTACTTC. The gene calls are TRBV7-2 and TRBJ2-5; maybe TRBD1 (5 bases). Trimming left V 1 base short and J 7 bases short, with 7 bases between. Germline V gives CDR1 SGHTA, CDR2 FQGNSA. The CDR3 has 12 amino acids. The full variable domain, in which reference TRBV7-2 and TRBJ2-5 provide the parts outside the CDR3, is GAGVSQSPSNKVTEKGKDVELRCDPISGHTALYWYRQSLGQGLEFLIYFQGNSAPDKSGLPSDRFSAERTGGSVSTLTIQRTQQEDSAVYLCASSLDGATQYFGPGTRLLVL.

The chain recombines TRBV30 with TRBJ1-4; D gene ambiguous. In germline, CDR1 is GTSNPN, CDR2 SVGIG (reference sequence). Between the trimmed V and J ends, which lost 0 bases and 8 bases, there was a span of 13 bases. The CDR3 is 14 residues long. CDR3 sequence (DNA): TGTGCCTGGAGTGTAGCGCCAGGAGGAGAAAAACTGTTTTTT. It encodes CAWSVAPGGEKLFF.

The V gene is TRBV15, the J gene TRBJ1-4; D perhaps matches TRBD1 (6 bases). V dropped 5 bases and J dropped 7 bases, with 17 bases sitting between them. The germline CDR1 and CDR2 sequences are LNHNV and YYDKDF (reference sequence). The CDR3 covers 15 residues. CDR3 sequence: CATSGGGREGEKLFF. The CDR3 coding sequence is TGTGCCACCAGCGGAGGGGGGAGGGAAGGTGAAAAACTGTTTTTT. The full variable domain, with the rest looked up from reference TRBV15 and TRBJ1-4, is DAMVIQNPRYQVTQFGKPVTLSCSQTLNHNVMYWYQQKSSQAPKLLFHYYDKDFNNEADTPDNFQSRRPNTSFCFLDIRSPGLGDTAMYLCATSGGGREGEKLFFGSGTQLSVL.

The rearrangement uses TRBV28 and TRBJ2-3, with 11 bases identical to TRBD2. The CDR3 loop spans 19 amino acids. Losses at the gene ends were 3 bases for V and 0 bases for J; bases not matched to a gene: 11. Germline assignment: CDR1 MDHEN and CDR2 SYDVKM. The CDR3 coding sequence is TGTGCCAGCAGTTTCACCCCTAAACGGACTAGCGGGAGCACAGATACGCAGTATTTT. As protein: CASSFTPKRTSGSTDTQYF.

This rearrangement joins TRBV10-3 to TRBJ2-2, with 8 bases aligning to TRBD2. Germline loops: CDR1 ENHRY, CDR2 SYGVKD. J lost 2 bases, V lost 10 bases, and 6 bases had no gene match. CDR3 length: 14 residues. The CDR3 DNA reads as TGTGCCAGTAAAGCGGGAGACAACACCGGGGAGCTGTTTTTT. The encoded protein is CASKAGDNTGELFF.

The chain uses TRBV7-3 and TRBJ2-5; TRBD2 matches 13 bases. V shed 5 bases and J 2 bases; nucleotides not matched to a gene: 8. Germline V gene data show CDR1 as SGHTA and CDR2 as FQGTGA. The CDR3 runs 17 residues. This CDR3 reads CASSPGTSGMAQETQYF. The CDR3 DNA reads as TGTGCCAGCAGCCCCGGGACTAGCGGGATGGCGCAAGAGACCCAGTACTTC.

V is TRBV2 and J is TRBJ2-1; D is perhaps TRBD2 (5 bases). Germline assignment: CDR1 SNHLY and CDR2 FYNNEI. The CDR3 covers 14 residues. The V gene lost 7 bases and the J gene lost 0 bases, with 10 bases spanning the gap. The CDR3 region has the DNA TGTGCCAGCATGGCGGAGGTCTCCTACAATGAGCAGTTCTTC. Translation: CASMAEVSYNEQFF. Supplemented by reference TRBV2 and TRBJ2-1, the full variable domain reads EPEVTQTPSHQVTQMGQEVILRCVPISNHLYFYWYRQILGQKVEFLVSFYNNEISEKSEIFDDQFSVERPDGSNFTLKIRSTKLEDSAMYFCASMAEVSYNEQFFGPGTRLTVL.

The chain employs TRBV30 and TRBJ2-7; no clear D. CDR1 is GTSNPN and CDR2 is SVGIG in the germline V gene (reference sequence). This CDR3 has 12 residues. Trimming took 5 bases from V and 4 from J, leaving 12 bases between them. The CDR3 loop reads CAWATGSYEQYF. Here the CDR3 DNA reads TGTGCCTGGGCGACTGGAAGTTACGAGCAGTACTTC.

This clone was seen only a few times. The chain joins TRBV9 to TRBJ2-1; D gene unclear. The CDR3 sequence is 14 residues long. V shed 4 bases and J shed 5 bases, with 13 bases lying between them. Looked up from germline, CDR1 is SGDLS and CDR2 is YYNGEE. This chain's CDR3 is CASSFTATDNEQFF. The DNA of the CDR3 is TGTGCCAGCAGCTTTACGGCGACTGACAATGAGCAGTTCTTC.

V is TRBV6-6 and J is TRBJ2-7; possibly TRBD1 for D (5 bases). This CDR3 region has 11 residues. V lost 6 bases to trimming and J lost 5 bases, with 8 bases between them. Germline-derived CDR1 and CDR2 are MNHNY and SVGAGI (reference sequence). CDR3 sequence: CASRGEHEQYF. The CDR3 region has the DNA TGTGCCAGCAGAGGGGAACACGAGCAGTACTTC.

The CDR3: CASSSTSGTNEQFF. The DNA for the CDR3 is TGTGCCAGCAGCTCGACTAGCGGGACCAATGAGCAGTTCTTC. V usage is TRBV7-6 and J usage is TRBJ2-1; 11 positions agree with TRBD2. J lost 6 bases, V lost 4 bases, and 2 bases had no gene match. The CDR3 consists of 14 residues. CDR1 is SGHVS, CDR2 FNYEAQ, per germline.

The chain combines TRBV6-5 with TRBJ1-5; the D gene is possibly TRBD1 (6 bases). Germline lookup yields CDR1 MNHEY and CDR2 SVGAGI. V lost 0 bases to trimming and J lost 6 bases, with 12 bases between them. This CDR3 region has 15 residues. The DNA of the CDR3 is TGTGCCAGCAGTTACTCACAGGGAGAAGCTCAGCCCCAGCATTTT. Its protein is CASSYSQGEAQPQHF.

The chain links TRBV27 to TRBJ2-2; D is perhaps TRBD2 (6 bases). There are 15 residues in the CDR3. Germline V gene data show CDR1 as MNHEY and CDR2 as SMNVEV (reference sequence). The ends were cut back, 4 bases at V and 5 bases at J, with 14 bases in the middle. CDR3 DNA sequence: TGTGCCAGCAGTTACGGGAGTTCGTTTACCGGGGAGCTGTTTTTT. Residues: CASSYGSSFTGELFF.

This chain uses TRBV7-2 with TRBJ2-1, with 14 bases that match TRBD2. CDR1 SGHTA and CDR2 FQGNSA come from the germline V gene. J gave up 2 bases and V 3 bases, and 0 bases lay outside the gene matches. The CDR3 has 16 amino acids. In DNA form, the CDR3 reads TGTGCCAGCAGCTTGACTAGCGGGAGGGCCTACAATGAGCAGTTCTTC. It is translated as CASSLTSGRAYNEQFF.

The chain carries TRBV7-3 and TRBJ2-1, with TRBD2 identical over 10 bases. J gave up 8 bases and V 3 bases, and 7 bases lay outside the gene matches. Germline V gene data show CDR1 as SGHTA and CDR2 as FQGTGA. This CDR3 has 15 amino acids. The CDR3 sequence is CASSLDSGRAYEQFF. The CDR3, as DNA: TGTGCCAGCAGCTTGGACAGCGGGAGGGCCTATGAGCAGTTCTTC.

This rearrangement joins TRBV19 to TRBJ2-7; 10 bases align to TRBD2. The germline CDR1 and CDR2 sequences are LNHDA and SQIVND (reference sequence). V shed 3 bases, J shed 3 bases, and the junction held 8 bases outside the gene matches. This CDR3 has 16 amino acids. The CDR3 loop is CASSIGYASGSYEQYF. DNA for the CDR3: TGTGCCAGTAGTATTGGGTATGCTAGCGGGAGCTACGAGCAGTACTTC.

This clone has just a few counts. The chain employs TRBV6-4 and TRBJ2-2, with D possibly matching TRBD1 (6 bases). The V gene lost 4 bases and the J gene lost 3 bases, with 9 bases spanning the gap. CDR3 length: 14 residues. Germline V CDR1 and CDR2: MRHNA, SNTAGT. This CDR3 reads CASSVKGDTGELFF. The CDR3 region has the DNA TGTGCCAGCAGTGTAAAGGGGGACACCGGGGAGCTGTTTTTT.

There are a few counts of this clone. The CDR3 DNA sequence: TGTGCCAGCAGTTTGACCGGGACTAGCCAAGAGACCCAGTACTTC. This translates into CASSLTGTSQETQYF. The V and J genes are TRBV28 and TRBJ2-5; 8 bases are a match to TRBD2. The V gene's germline CDR1 is MDHEN and CDR2 SYDVKM. CDR3 length: 15 residues. The J segment lost 1 base and the V segment lost 3 bases, leaving 4 bases of the junction unmatched.